The TCR beta chain under discussion was sequenced for a study of human T cells and chemical hapten exposure. Study-level background: Researchers reported sensitizing an approximately 2 cm by approximately 2 cm upper inner arm skin site with 2% DPC. Patch tests put 0.01% DPC on the upper back, read at 6 days.

Whole-study findings and limits: It was expanded TCRs that formed significantly more large CDR3 similarity clusters than controls did.

From the RACE reads, TCRdb called clonotypes with MiXCR, one entry per CDR3 protein. The table records about 54,000 distinct CDR3 sequences, around 10% of them present only once. This clonotype was picked up a small number of times. What it binds is unknown. Time point described: patch test 2, 6 weeks after DPC sensitization. Described treatment: therapeutic diphenylcyclopropenone sensitization with weekly scalp DPC. The source was whole blood, collected in connection with sensitization to the hapten diphenylcyclopropenone (DPC). This sequence originates from a woman aged 50 to 65 with alopecia areata. Some clones in this sample may be carry-over from other donors' samples.

Written as DNA, the CDR3 is TGCGCCAGCAGCTCCGGGGGGGGCACTGAAGCTTTCTTT. Translating gives CASSSGGGTEAFF. The chain has TRBV5-1 and TRBJ1-1, with D maybe TRBD1 (5 bases). Germline assignment: CDR1 SGHRS and CDR2 YFSETQ. V was clipped by 3 bases and J by 4 bases, with 10 bases between them. CDR3 length: 13 residues. The complete variable domain, with remaining parts taken from reference TRBV5-1 and TRBJ1-1, reads KAGVTQTPRYLIKTRGQQVTLSCSPISGHRSVSWYQQTPGQGLQFLFEYFSETQRNKGNFPGRFSGRQFSNSRSEMNVSTLELGDSALYLCASSSGGGTEAFFGQGTRLTVV.